The 18 T cell receptor beta chains below all came from one sample that was sequenced in a study of control samples from healthy donors and cancer patients. Assay used: immunoSEQ multiplex PCR; TCRdb lists only in-frame clones, some missing. The sample shows about 130,000 clones, 90% of them seen only once. Sequenced: blood. Receptor source: a man aged 40-50 years in good health.

The chain carries TRBV5-1 and TRBJ2-7; D is unclear. CDR3 length: 16 residues. The V end was cut by 0 bases, the J end by 7 bases, with 20 bases between. The germline CDR1 and CDR2 sequences are SGHRS and YFSETQ. CDR3 in DNA: TGCGCCAGCAGCTTGGAAAGCCCCGGGCCCCCGAAAGAGCAGTACTTC. Protein product: CASSLESPGPPKEQYF.

This chain connects TRBV19 to TRBJ1-6, with 8 bases aligning to TRBD1. The V gene end was trimmed by 5 bases and the J gene end by 9 bases; junction bases not matched to a gene: 9. The CDR3 sequence is 15 residues long. Germline V lookup: CDR1 LNHDA, CDR2 SQIVND (reference sequence). CDR3 protein: CASSASRTGTSPLHF. In nucleotides, the CDR3 is TGTGCCAGTAGTGCCTCCCGGACAGGGACTTCACCCCTCCACTTT.

The chain couples TRBV9 to TRBJ1-6; maybe TRBD1 (5 bases). Germline V CDR1 and CDR2: SGDLS, YYNGEE. Trimming shortened V by 0 bases and J by 0 bases, and 7 bases separated the two germline ends. This CDR3 spans 16 amino acids. CDR3 DNA sequence: TGTGCCAGCAGCGTAGGGGGGAGCTCCTATAATTCACCCCTCCACTTT. Its translation is CASSVGGSSYNSPLHF.

V gene TRBV28 combines with J gene TRBJ1-4, with TRBD1 as a possible D gene (5 bases). The CDR3 consists of 16 residues. Trimming cost V 2 bases and J 8 bases, with 18 bases left between them. The germline V gene encodes CDR1 MDHEN and CDR2 SYDVKM. The CDR3 DNA is TGTGCCAGCAGTTTAACCACGAGAGGGGCGAACGAAAAACTGTTTTTT. Encoded protein: CASSLTTRGANEKLFF. The entire variable domain, with the rest obtained from reference TRBV28 and TRBJ1-4, is as follows: DVKVTQSSRYLVKRTGEKVFLECVQDMDHENMFWYRQDPGLGLRLIYFSYDVKMKEKGDIPEGYSVSREKKERFSLILESASTNQTSMYLCASSLTTRGANEKLFFGSGTQLSVL.

The chain couples TRBV18 to TRBJ1-1; perhaps TRBD1 as D (5 bases). Between the trimmed V and J ends, which lost 3 bases and 8 bases, there was a span of 10 bases. CDR1 is KGHSH, CDR2 LQKENI, per germline. CDR3 length: 12 amino acids. CDR3 amino acids: CASSPRVGEAFF. The CDR3 bases are TGTGCCAGCTCACCCAGGGTCGGGGAAGCTTTCTTT.

The V call is TRBV19, the J call TRBJ1-1; 8 bases are a match to TRBD1. This CDR3 has 14 amino acids. J gave up 4 bases and V 7 bases, and 8 bases lay outside the gene matches. Germline V lookup: CDR1 LNHDA, CDR2 SQIVND (reference sequence). Here the CDR3 reads CASKPGQVSTEAFF. For the CDR3, the DNA is TGTGCCAGTAAACCGGGACAGGTGAGCACTGAAGCTTTCTTT. Full variable domain (outside the CDR3, taken from reference TRBV19 and TRBJ1-1): DGGITQSPKYLFRKEGQNVTLSCEQNLNHDAMYWYRQDPGQGLRLIYYSQIVNDFQKGDIAEGYSVSREKKESFPLTVTSAQKNPTAFYLCASKPGQVSTEAFFGQGTRLTVV.

The chain employs TRBV6-6 and TRBJ1-2; 8 bases match TRBD1. CDR1 and CDR2 (germline): MNHNY, SVGAGI (reference sequence). With 5 bases clipped from V and 1 base from J, the junction kept 12 bases outside the gene matches. The CDR3 is 17 amino acids. The CDR3 region has the DNA TGTGCCAGCAGTCCTAACTCCCGACAGGGGTATAACTATGGCTACACCTTC. Translating it yields CASSPNSRQGYNYGYTF.

The rearrangement joins TRBV20-1 to TRBJ2-7; unclear D gene. The V end lost 3 bases, the J end lost 1 base, and 4 bases lay between the germline ends. CDR1 and CDR2 from the germline V gene are DFQATT and SNEGSKA (reference sequence). This CDR3 comprises 11 residues. CDR3 protein: CSARVSYEQYF. Here the CDR3 DNA reads TGCAGTGCTAGGGTATCCTACGAGCAGTACTTC.

The rearrangement uses TRBV6-5 and TRBJ2-1; 9 bases are shared with TRBD1. V lost 6 bases, J lost 2 bases, and 5 bases stayed unmatched. CDR3 size: 15 residues. Germline CDR1 reads MNHEY; CDR2 reads SVGAGI. CDR3 region: CASRARQGAYNEQFF. The CDR3 nucleotides are TGTGCCAGCAGAGCCAGACAGGGGGCCTACAATGAGCAGTTCTTC.

This chain joins TRBV6-5 and TRBJ1-4; perhaps TRBD1 as D (6 bases). Trimming cost V 11 bases and J 3 bases, with 13 bases left between them. The length of the CDR3 is 13 residues. The germline V gene encodes CDR1 MNHEY and CDR2 SVGAGI. CDR3 bases: TGTGCCGGCTGCCGGACAGCTAATGAAAAACTGTTTTTT. Translation: CAGCRTANEKLFF.

This clone is judged medium-sized. CDR3 sequence: CASTRQTYEQYF. The DNA for the CDR3 is TGCGCCAGCACTAGACAAACCTACGAGCAGTACTTC. The genes are TRBV10-1 and TRBJ2-7; D not certain. Trimming stripped 7 bases from V and 2 bases from J, with 9 bases between. This CDR3 has 12 residues. In germline, CDR1 is WNHNN, CDR2 SYGVQD (reference sequence).

This rearrangement joins TRBV19 to TRBJ2-7; perhaps TRBD1 as D (5 bases). This CDR3 comprises 14 residues. V dropped 1 base and J dropped 0 bases, with 7 bases sitting between them. Germline CDR1 and CDR2: LNHDA and SQIVND (reference sequence). The CDR3 protein is CASSIVQGSYEQYF. The CDR3 region has the DNA TGTGCCAGTAGTATAGTTCAGGGCTCCTACGAGCAGTACTTC. The full variable domain, rest sourced from reference TRBV19 and TRBJ2-7, is DGGITQSPKYLFRKEGQNVTLSCEQNLNHDAMYWYRQDPGQGLRLIYYSQIVNDFQKGDIAEGYSVSREKKESFPLTVTSAQKNPTAFYLCASSIVQGSYEQYFGPGTRLTVT.

The rearrangement links TRBV10-3 to TRBJ2-7, with TRBD2 identical over 9 bases. The CDR3 consists of 15 residues. Germline assignment: CDR1 ENHRY and CDR2 SYGVKD. J lost 7 bases, V lost 2 bases, and 9 bases had no gene match. The CDR3 loop is CAISELASGVGEQYF. CDR3 in DNA: TGTGCCATCAGTGAGCTGGCTAGCGGGGTGGGGGAGCAGTACTTC.

This clone was observed once. The chain has TRBV10-3 and TRBJ2-2; D unclear. CDR1 is ENHRY, CDR2 SYGVKD, per germline. The V gene lost 3 bases and the J gene lost 5 bases, with 7 bases spanning the gap. This CDR3 spans 13 amino acids. Here the CDR3 reads CAISEPGTGELFF. The CDR3 DNA reads TGTGCCATCAGTGAACCCGGAACCGGGGAGCTGTTTTTT.

For this clone: The sample carries other DNA sequences with the same CDR3. This chain links TRBV5-1 with TRBJ2-2, with a possible D match to TRBD1 (5 bases). V shed 2 bases and J shed 2 bases, with 7 bases lying between them. This CDR3 comprises 14 residues. Germline values: CDR1 SGHRS, CDR2 YFSETQ. This CDR3 reads CASSLDRNTGELFF. The CDR3 DNA reads TGCGCCAGCAGCTTAGACAGAAACACCGGGGAGCTGTTTTTT. The full variable domain, completed using reference TRBV5-1 and TRBJ2-2, is KAGVTQTPRYLIKTRGQQVTLSCSPISGHRSVSWYQQTPGQGLQFLFEYFSETQRNKGNFPGRFSGRQFSNSRSEMNVSTLELGDSALYLCASSLDRNTGELFFGEGSRLTVL.

The J gene is TRBJ1-1, the V gene TRBV7-3; 8 nucleotides match TRBD1. V shed 2 bases and J 3 bases; nucleotides not matched to a gene: 5. The CDR3 length is 15 residues. Germline-derived CDR1 and CDR2 are SGHTA and FQGTGA. CDR3 protein: CASSLAGGTDTEAFF. CDR3 in DNA: TGTGCCAGCAGCTTAGCAGGGGGCACAGACACTGAAGCTTTCTTT.

The chain is built from TRBV6-6 and TRBJ2-7; no reliable D call. Trimming removed 5 bases at V and 1 base at J, with 15 bases between. The V gene's germline CDR1 is MNHNY and CDR2 SVGAGI (reference sequence). The CDR3 sequence is 15 residues long. This CDR3 is CASSRDQPKSYEQYF. CDR3 in DNA: TGTGCCAGCAGTCGCGACCAACCAAAATCCTACGAGCAGTACTTC.

This clone was seen a single time. The chain links TRBV9 to TRBJ2-1, with 10 positions matching TRBD2. V lost 4 bases to trimming and J lost 6 bases; unmatched junction nucleotides: 13. The CDR3 covers 17 residues. CDR1 SGDLS and CDR2 YYNGEE come from the germline V gene. CDR3 sequence reads: CASSRTISGGGSNEQFF. CDR3 in DNA: TGTGCCAGCAGCCGTACCATCAGCGGGGGGGGCTCCAATGAGCAGTTCTTC.